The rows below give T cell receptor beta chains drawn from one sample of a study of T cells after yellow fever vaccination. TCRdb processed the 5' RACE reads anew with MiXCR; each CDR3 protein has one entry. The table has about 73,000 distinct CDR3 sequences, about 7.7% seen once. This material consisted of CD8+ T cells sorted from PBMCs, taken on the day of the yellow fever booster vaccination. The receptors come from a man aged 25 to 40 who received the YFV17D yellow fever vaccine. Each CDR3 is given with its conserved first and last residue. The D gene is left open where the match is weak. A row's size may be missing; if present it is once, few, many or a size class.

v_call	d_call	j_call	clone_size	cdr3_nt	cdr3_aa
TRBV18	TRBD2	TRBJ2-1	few	TGTGCCAGCTCATCTAGCGGGAACTACAATGAGCAGTTCTTC	CASSSSGNYNEQFF
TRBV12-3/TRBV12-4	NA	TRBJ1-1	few	TGTGCCAGCAGTGTAAACACTGAAGCTTTCTTT	CASSVNTEAFF
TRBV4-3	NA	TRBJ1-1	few	TGCGCCAGCAGCCCCTGGGACGCCGGGACTGAAGCTTTCTTT	CASSPWDAGTEAFF
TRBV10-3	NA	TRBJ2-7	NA	TGTGCCATCAGTGATCCCGTAGGCCCAGCGGAGCAGTACTTC	CAISDPVGPAEQYF
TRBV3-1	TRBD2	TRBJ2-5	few	TGTGCCAGCAGCCAAGAGGCTTGGGGCGGGAGAGGAAAGACCCAGTACTTC	CASSQEAWGGRGKTQYF
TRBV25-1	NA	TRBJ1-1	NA	TGTGCCACCGGGAGGTCAGGTTCTGAATCTTTCTTT	CATGRSGSESFF
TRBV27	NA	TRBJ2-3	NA	TGTGCCAGCAGTTTCGACTATACCGCTAGCACAGATACGCAGTATTTT	CASSFDYTASTDTQYF
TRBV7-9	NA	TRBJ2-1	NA	TGTGCCAGCAGCGACCGGGACCCCGCCTATGGTGAGCAGTTCTTC	CASSDRDPAYGEQFF
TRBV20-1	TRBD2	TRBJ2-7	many	TGCAGTGCTAGACCTAACCTAGCGGGAGTAAACGAGCAGTACTTC	CSARPNLAGVNEQYF
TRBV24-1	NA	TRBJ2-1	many	TGTGCCACCAGTGAATCAGGGTCTGAGCAGTTCTTC	CATSESGSEQFF
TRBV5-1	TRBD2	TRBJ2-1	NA	TGCGCCAGCAGCTTAATAGCGGGAAGCAATGGGCAGTTCTTC	CASSLIAGSNGQFF
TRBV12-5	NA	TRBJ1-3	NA	TGTGCTAGTGGTTTCATCCTACAGGGACATCCTGGAAACACCATATATTTT	CASGFILQGHPGNTIYF
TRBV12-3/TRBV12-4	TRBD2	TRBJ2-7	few	TGTGCCAGCAGTTTGGGACTAGCCGCGGGGGAGCAGTACTTC	CASSLGLAAGEQYF
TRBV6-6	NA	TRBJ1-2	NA	TGTGCCAGCAGTTACGTAGTTAACTATGGCTACACCTTC	CASSYVVNYGYTF
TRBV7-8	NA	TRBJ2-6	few	TGTGCCAGCAGCAAGGGTACCGGACAGATTTCTGGGGCCAACGTCCTGACTTTC	CASSKGTGQISGANVLTF
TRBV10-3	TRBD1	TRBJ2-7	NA	TGTGCCATCACCCGGGACAGGGAATCCTACGAGCAGTACTTC	CAITRDRESYEQYF
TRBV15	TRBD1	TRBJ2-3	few	TGTGCCACCAGCAGAGAGGGTTCCGGGACAGCCGCAGATACGCAGTATTTT	CATSREGSGTAADTQYF
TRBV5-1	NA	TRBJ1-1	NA	TGCGCCAGCAGCTTGGAGCTACAGGGCGAAGCTTTCTTT	CASSLELQGEAFF
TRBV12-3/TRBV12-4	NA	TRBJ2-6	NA	TGTGCCAGCAGCCTCGCCTGGGCCAACGTCCTGACTTTC	CASSLAWANVLTF
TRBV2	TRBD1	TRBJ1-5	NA	TGTGCCAGCAGCGTAGGCCCGATCACAGGGGGTGAACAGCCCCAGCATTTT	CASSVGPITGGEQPQHF
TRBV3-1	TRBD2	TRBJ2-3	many	TGTGCCAGCAGTCGCTCGCTAGCGGGAGGCACAGATACGCAGTATTTT	CASSRSLAGGTDTQYF
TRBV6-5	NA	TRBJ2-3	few	TGTGCCAGCAGTTACTCCACAGGGCAGGCAGATACGCAGTATTTT	CASSYSTGQADTQYF
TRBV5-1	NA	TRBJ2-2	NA	TGCGCCAGCAATGTGGGGGCCGGGGAGCTGTTTTTT	CASNVGAGELFF
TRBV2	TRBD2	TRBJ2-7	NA	TGTGCCAGCAACCTGGGACTAGCGGGAAGCCGAATTTCCTACGAGCAGTACTTC	CASNLGLAGSRISYEQYF
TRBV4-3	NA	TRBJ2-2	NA	TGCGCCAGCAGCCAAGATTCATGGGGACGCGGCGCGGAGCTGTTTTTT	CASSQDSWGRGAELFF
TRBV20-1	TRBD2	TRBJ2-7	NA	TGCAGTGCTAGAGATATGCGGGAGATAGGATACGAGCAGTACTTC	CSARDMREIGYEQYF
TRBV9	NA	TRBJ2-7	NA	TGTGCCAGCAGCGTAGGCGGGATCTCCTCCTACGAGCAGTACTTC	CASSVGGISSYEQYF
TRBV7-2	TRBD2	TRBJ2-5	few	TGTGCCAGCAGCTTAGGGGCTGGACTAGCGGGAGAAGAGACCCAGTACTTC	CASSLGAGLAGEETQYF
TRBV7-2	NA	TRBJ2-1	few	TGTGCCAGCAGCCCCGGAGCGAATGAGCAGTTCTTC	CASSPGANEQFF
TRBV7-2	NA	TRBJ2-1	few	TGTGCCAGCAGCGCCGACCAGTACAATGAGCAGTTCTTC	CASSADQYNEQFF
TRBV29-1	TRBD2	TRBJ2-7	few	TGCAGCGTTCGAGACAGGGGGACTAGCGGGAGGCTACTCTACGAGCAGTACTTC	CSVRDRGTSGRLLYEQYF
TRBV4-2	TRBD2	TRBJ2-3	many	TGTGCCAGCAGCCAAGATCCAGCGGGGGCCTTCGGAGATACGCAGTATTTT	CASSQDPAGAFGDTQYF
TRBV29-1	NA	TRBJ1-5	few	TGCAGCGTTGAAGAGGCGACACCGGGGCCCCAGCATTTT	CSVEEATPGPQHF
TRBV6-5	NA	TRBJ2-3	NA	TGTGCCAGCAGTTACTCGAGTAGAGAGTCATTCCCAGATACGCAGTATTTT	CASSYSSRESFPDTQYF
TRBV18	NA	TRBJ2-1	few	TGTGCCAGCTCCGACGACCAGGACTTAAGGTGGCAGTTCTTC	CASSDDQDLRWQFF
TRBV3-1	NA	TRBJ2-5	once	TGTGCCAGCAGCCACAGAGCGGTGTACCAAGAGACCCAGTACTTC	CASSHRAVYQETQYF
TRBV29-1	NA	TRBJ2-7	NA	TGCAGCGTTGGTAGGAACGGCCCGGTACAGGGAGGTCCCTCCTACGAGCAGTACTTC	CSVGRNGPVQGGPSYEQYF
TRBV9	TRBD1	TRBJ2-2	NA	TGTGCCAGCAGCTGGGGACAGGGGGTTTCAGGGGAGCTGTTTTTT	CASSWGQGVSGELFF
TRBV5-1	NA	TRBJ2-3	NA	TGCGCCAGCAGCTTGGGCTTCCGGAGGGGGGGGAGCACAGATACGCAGTATTTT	CASSLGFRRGGSTDTQYF
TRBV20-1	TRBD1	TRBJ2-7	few	TGCAGTGTCGCCTCCTGGACAGGGATCAACGAGCAGTACTTC	CSVASWTGINEQYF
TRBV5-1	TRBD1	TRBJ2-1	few	TGCGCCAGCAGCCCCAGTTCCCGGGACAGATACTACAATGAGCAGTTCTTC	CASSPSSRDRYYNEQFF